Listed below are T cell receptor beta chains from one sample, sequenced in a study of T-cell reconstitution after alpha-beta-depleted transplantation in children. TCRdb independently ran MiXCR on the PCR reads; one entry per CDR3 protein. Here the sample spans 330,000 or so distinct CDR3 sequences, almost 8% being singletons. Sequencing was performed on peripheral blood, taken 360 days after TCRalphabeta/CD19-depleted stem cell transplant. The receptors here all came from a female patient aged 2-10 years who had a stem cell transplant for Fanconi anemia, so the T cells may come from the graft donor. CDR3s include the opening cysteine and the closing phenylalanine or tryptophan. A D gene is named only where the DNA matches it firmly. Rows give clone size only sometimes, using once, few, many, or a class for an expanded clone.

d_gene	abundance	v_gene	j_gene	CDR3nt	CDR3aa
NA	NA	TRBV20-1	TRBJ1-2	TGCAGTGCGGGGAGGGACCCGTACGATGGCTACACCTTC	CSAGRDPYDGYTF
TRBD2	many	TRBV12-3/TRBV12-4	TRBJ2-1	TGTGCCAGCAGTATCACTAGCGGGGGACCAAATGAGCAGTTCTTC	CASSITSGGPNEQFF
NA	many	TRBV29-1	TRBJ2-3	TGCAGCGTTATTGTGGGAGGGACAAGTATCACAGATACGCAGTATTTT	CSVIVGGTSITDTQYF
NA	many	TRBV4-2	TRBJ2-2	TGTGCCAGCAGCCACCGGGCATCGAACACCGGGGAGCTGTTTTTT	CASSHRASNTGELFF
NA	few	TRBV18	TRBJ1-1	TGTGCCAGCTCACCAGGAGACGGCGGCAGCACTGAAGCTTTCTTT	CASSPGDGGSTEAFF
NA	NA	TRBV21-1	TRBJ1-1	TGTGCCAGCAGCAAAGTACGGGGGGCGAAGAACACTGAAGCTTTCTTT	CASSKVRGAKNTEAFF
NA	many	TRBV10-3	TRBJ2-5	TGTGCCATCAGTGAGTCACCAGGCGCCGAGACCCAGTACTTC	CAISESPGAETQYF
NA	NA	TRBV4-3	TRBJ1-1	TGCGCCAGCAGCCAAGATTGGCGGGACACTGAAGCTTTCTTT	CASSQDWRDTEAFF
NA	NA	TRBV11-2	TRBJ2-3	TGTGCCAGCAGCTTGCGCCTCAGCGCCAGGGATACGCAGTATTTT	CASSLRLSARDTQYF
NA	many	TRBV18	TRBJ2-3	TGTGCCAGCTCACCTGAGGGGGGCCAGGATGGTACGCAGTATTTT	CASSPEGGQDGTQYF
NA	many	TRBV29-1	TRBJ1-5	TGCAGCGCAAAAACAAGGCCTGATCAGCCCCAGCATTTT	CSAKTRPDQPQHF
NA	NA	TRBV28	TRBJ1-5	TGTGCCAGCAGTTTATATTCAGGGAATCAGCCCCAGCATTTT	CASSLYSGNQPQHF
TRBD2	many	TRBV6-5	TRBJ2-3	TGTGCCAGCAGATTACTAGCGGGAGCTCGCACAGATACGCAGTATTTT	CASRLLAGARTDTQYF
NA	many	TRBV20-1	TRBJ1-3	TGCAGTGCTAGAGTCCCCGCTCGGGGAAACACCATATATTTT	CSARVPARGNTIYF
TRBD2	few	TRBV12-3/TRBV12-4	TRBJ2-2	TGTGCCAGCAGTTTAGCGCGTGGGCGGGGGGGCGACACCGGGGAGCTGTTTTTT	CASSLARGRGGDTGELFF
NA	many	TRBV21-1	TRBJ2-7	TGTGCCAGCAGCACTGAACTACTACCATGTGGCGAGCAGTACTTC	CASSTELLPCGEQYF
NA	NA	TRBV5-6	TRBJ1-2	TGTGCCAGCAGCTTGTTTTCCTCAGGCGGTTTGGGAAGTGGCTACACCTTC	CASSLFSSGGLGSGYTF
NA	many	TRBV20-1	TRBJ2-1	TGCAGTGCTAGCGGTTCTCCAAGCTCCTACAATGAGCAGTTCTTC	CSASGSPSSYNEQFF
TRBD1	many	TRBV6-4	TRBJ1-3	TGTGCCAGCAGTCTCCCAATATGGACAGGCTTACTTGGTGGGTCTGGAAACACCATATATTTT	CASSLPIWTGLLGGSGNTIYF
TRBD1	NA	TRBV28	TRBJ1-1	TGTGCCAGCAGTCGCCTAACCTACCGGGACAGACCTGAAGCTTTCTTT	CASSRLTYRDRPEAFF
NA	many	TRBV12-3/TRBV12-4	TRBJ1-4	TGTGCCAGCAGTTTCCATCGGTCAACTAATGAAAAACTGTTTTTT	CASSFHRSTNEKLFF
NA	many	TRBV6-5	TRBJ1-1	TGTGCCAGCAGTTACCTCCGGGCGGGGGAGGCGAAAACTGAAGCTTTCTTT	CASSYLRAGEAKTEAFF
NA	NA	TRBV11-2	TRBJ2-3	TGTGCCAGCAGCCAGGGGATGGGCACAGATACGCAGTATTTT	CASSQGMGTDTQYF
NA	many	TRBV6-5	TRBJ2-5	TGTGCCAGCAGTTATAATCGGGCTGGGGGATCAGAGACCCAGTACTTC	CASSYNRAGGSETQYF
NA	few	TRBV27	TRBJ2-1	TGTGCCAGCAGTTCATCTAGGCCCTATCACAATGAGCAGTTCTTC	CASSSSRPYHNEQFF
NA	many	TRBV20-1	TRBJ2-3	TGCAGTGCTAGAATCGGGTCTGGGACAGATACGCAGTATTTT	CSARIGSGTDTQYF
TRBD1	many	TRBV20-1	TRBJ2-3	TGCAGTGCTAGGGGCAACAGGGGGCACACAGATACGCAGTATTTT	CSARGNRGHTDTQYF
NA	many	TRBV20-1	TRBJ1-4	TGCAGTGCTAGAGCAGGTTCCTCACGGGAAAAACTGTTTTTT	CSARAGSSREKLFF
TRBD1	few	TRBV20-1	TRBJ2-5	TGCAGCCGGACAGGGGGACGTGAGACCCAGTACTTC	CSRTGGRETQYF
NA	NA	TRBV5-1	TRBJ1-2	TGCGCCAGCAGCTTGGTTCCTTTACAGCCTTCTAACTATGGCTACACCTTC	CASSLVPLQPSNYGYTF
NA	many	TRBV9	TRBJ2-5	TGTGCCAGCAGCGTAGCTCCGGACCCGCGGATGGAGACCCAGTACTTC	CASSVAPDPRMETQYF
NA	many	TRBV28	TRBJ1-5	TGTGCCAGCAGTTTAGAGCTCAAAGGGGGGGTATTTTCGAATCAGCCCCAGCATTTT	CASSLELKGGVFSNQPQHF
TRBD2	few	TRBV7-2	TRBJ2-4	TGTGCCAGCAGCTTAGCCCTAGCGGGGGGGTTCCATCAGTACTTC	CASSLALAGGFHQYF
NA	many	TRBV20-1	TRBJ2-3	TGCAGTGCTACCTACCCCGGCAGCACAGATACGCAGTATTTT	CSATYPGSTDTQYF
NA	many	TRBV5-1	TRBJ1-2	TGCGCCAGCAGCTCACAGTCGCACTATGGCTACACCTTC	CASSSQSHYGYTF
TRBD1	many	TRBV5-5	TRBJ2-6	TGTGCCAGCAGATCGAGTAGACAGGGTCCGGGGGCCAACGTCCTGACTTTC	CASRSSRQGPGANVLTF
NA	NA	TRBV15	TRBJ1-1	TGTGCCACCAGCAGATATGGACACCAGAACACTGAAGCTTTCTTT	CATSRYGHQNTEAFF
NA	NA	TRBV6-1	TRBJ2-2	TGTGCCAGCACTGGGGGAGGCAGTACCGCGTTCGGGGAGCTGTTTTTT	CASTGGGSTAFGELFF
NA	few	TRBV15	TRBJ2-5	TGTGCCACCAGCAGGACAGAAAACGGAGAGACCCAGTACTTC	CATSRTENGETQYF
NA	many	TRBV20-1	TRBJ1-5	TGCAGTGCTAGAGCCCAAGAACTGGCCCAGCATTTT	CSARAQELAQHF
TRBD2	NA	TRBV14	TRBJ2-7	TGTGCCAGCAGCCAAGTAGCGGGGGAGCAGTACTTC	CASSQVAGEQYF
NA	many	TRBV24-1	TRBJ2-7	TGTGCCACCAGTGCGCCCGGGGGGCCGATTGAAGGCGAGCAGTACTTC	CATSAPGGPIEGEQYF
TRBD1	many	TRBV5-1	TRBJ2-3	TGTGCCAGCAGCCTGGGACAGGGGGCAACAGATACGCAGTATTTT	CASSLGQGATDTQYF
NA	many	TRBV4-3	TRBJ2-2	TGCGCCAGCAGCCAAGGGTCACTAGCAGGTTTGAGCACCGGGGAGCTGTTTTTT	CASSQGSLAGLSTGELFF
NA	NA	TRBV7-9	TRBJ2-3	TGTGCCAGCAGCGATAAAACCCTTTGGGGGGTGGCGCAGTATTTT	CASSDKTLWGVAQYF
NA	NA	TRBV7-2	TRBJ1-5	TGTGCCAGCAGCTTAGTGGGAACTAACAATCAGCCCCAGCATTTT	CASSLVGTNNQPQHF
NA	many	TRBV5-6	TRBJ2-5	TGTGCCAGCAGCTTGTGGGCTGGGGGTGAGACCCAGTACTTC	CASSLWAGGETQYF
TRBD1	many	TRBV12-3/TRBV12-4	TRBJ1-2	TGTGCCACCCAAACCCCCGGACAGGGGGCCTATGGCTACACCTTC	CATQTPGQGAYGYTF
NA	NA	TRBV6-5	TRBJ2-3	TGTGCCAGCAGTTCCTTTAAACCGGGACCCGTGGGTTTTTTGGATACGCAGTATTTT	CASSSFKPGPVGFLDTQYF
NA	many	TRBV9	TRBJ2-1	TGTGCCAGCAGCGTTACAGGGAACAGCTACAATGAGCAGTTCTTC	CASSVTGNSYNEQFF
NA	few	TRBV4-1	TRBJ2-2	TGCGCCAGCAGCCAAGGACTCGCGTTAGTTTCCGGGGAGCTGTTTTTT	CASSQGLALVSGELFF